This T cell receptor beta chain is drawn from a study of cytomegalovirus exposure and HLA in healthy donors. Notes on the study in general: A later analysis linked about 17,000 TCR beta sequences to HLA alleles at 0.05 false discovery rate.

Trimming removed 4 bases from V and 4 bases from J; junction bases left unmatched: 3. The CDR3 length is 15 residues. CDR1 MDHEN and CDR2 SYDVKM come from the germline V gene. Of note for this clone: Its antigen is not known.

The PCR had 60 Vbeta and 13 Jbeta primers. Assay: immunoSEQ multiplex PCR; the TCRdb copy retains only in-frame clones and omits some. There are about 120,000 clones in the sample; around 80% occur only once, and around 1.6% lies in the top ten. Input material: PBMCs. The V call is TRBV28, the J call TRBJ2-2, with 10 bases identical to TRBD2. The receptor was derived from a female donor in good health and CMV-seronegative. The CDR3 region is CASSSGTSVTGELFF. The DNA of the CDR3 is TGTGCCAGCAGTTCCGGGACTAGCGTCACCGGGGAGCTGTTTTTT.